The present entry profiles one T cell receptor (beta chain) with its context. Authors' data handling: Amplification with reference gene primers provided the estimates of nucleated cell counts. Produced via immunoSEQ multiplex PCR; TCRdb's table is partial and in-frame only. V and J calls and clone size are given by that table; D and trimming were obtained from the DNA. The sample records some 260,000 clones, nearly 90% being singletons. The data stem from a study of blood T cell repertoires in COVID-19. Whole-study context: Samples taken during acute and convalescent COVID-19 were collected in the United States, Italy and Spain. PBMCs, B-cell-depleted T cells, or T cells were the source of the cDNA or gDNA that made up the material.

V shed 4 bases and J shed 7 bases, with 10 bases lying between them. CDR1 SQVTM and CDR2 ANQGSEA come from the germline V gene. This CDR3 comprises 11 residues. The sample comprised peripheral blood. The gene calls are TRBV29-1 and TRBJ1-2, with D perhaps matching TRBD1 (6 bases). The TCR was taken from a woman in her twenties or thirties with acute or convalescent COVID-19. The CDR3 DNA sequence: TGCAGCGTTGCCACAGGGTCTGGCTACACCTTC. Its protein product is CSVATGSGYTF.